Reported below is one TCR beta chain. J lost 3 bases, V lost 3 bases, and 4 bases had no gene match. This CDR3 contains 14 residues. The germline V gene encodes CDR1 LNHDA and CDR2 SQIVND (reference sequence). The table came from immunoSEQ multiplex PCR; TCRdb's copy has only in-frame clones and leaves some out. The sample comprises around 300,000 clones, approximately 88% of which are singletons, and 0.9% to 1% rests with the top ten. These data originate in a study of blood T cell repertoires in COVID-19. Study-level background: There were acute and convalescent COVID-19 samples, and they came from the United States, Italy and Spain.

The J gene is TRBJ1-2, the V gene TRBV19; 7 nucleotides match TRBD1. Material: peripheral blood. The receptor was isolated from a woman in her forties who had recovered from COVID-19. CDR3 in DNA: TGTGCCAGTAGTATCACAGGGGATGACTATGGCTACACCTTC. It translates to CASSITGDDYGYTF.